A single sample is the source of the 3 T cell receptor beta chains below, sequenced in a study of blood T cell repertoires in COVID-19. The data were produced by immunoSEQ multiplex PCR, yet TCRdb's version contains in-frame clones alone and is incomplete. Of just over 250,000 clones listed, roughly 80% are singletons. Input material: PBMCs or T cells enriched from blood (not recorded which). The receptors come from a man aged 30 to 45 with acute COVID-19.

This chain connects TRBV7-8 to TRBJ1-5; TRBD1 is a possible D gene (6 bases). Germline V gene sequence: CDR1 SGHVS, CDR2 FQNEAQ. V lost 11 bases and J 0 bases, leaving 8 bases between the germline ends. This CDR3 region has 12 residues. CDR3 sequence reads: CAAGDSNQPQHF. The CDR3 DNA reads TGTGCCGCAGGGGATAGCAATCAGCCCCAGCATTTT.

This chain joins TRBV9 and TRBJ1-2; TRBD1 is a possible D gene (5 bases). The CDR3 extends over 13 amino acids. V dropped 7 bases and J dropped 8 bases, with 18 bases sitting between them. Germline V gene sequence: CDR1 SGDLS, CDR2 YYNGEE. CDR3: CASGIDSLGGYTF. DNA for the CDR3: TGTGCCAGCGGGATAGACAGCCTGGGGGGCTACACCTTC.

This clone came up many times. Other nucleotide sequences in the sample specify the same CDR3. The gene calls are TRBV18 and TRBJ1-2; D might be TRBD1 (5 bases). The V end was cut by 5 bases, the J end by 2 bases, with 9 bases between. The CDR3 totals 13 residues. Germline CDR1 is KGHSH and CDR2 is LQKENI. The CDR3 here is CASSFDSNYGYTF. The CDR3 nucleotides read TGTGCCAGCTCATTCGACAGCAACTATGGCTACACCTTC.